This TCR beta chain was retrieved from a study of identical twins' blood T cells (dated by TCRdb to between 2011 and 2013). Notes on the research overall: About 48 million Illumina reads were obtained across roughly twelve libraries, of which six were alpha-chain libraries and six were beta-chain libraries. To assess how genetics influences repertoire formation, the study used next-generation sequencing to compare the TCR alpha and beta chain repertoires of three pairs of monozygous twins.

To prepare the library, 5' RACE was applied. These reads were obtained on an Illumina Genome Analyzer IIx. The RNA-based TCR cDNA libraries were made using a previously described protocol that was modified in several ways. To prevent cross-contamination, barcodes specific to each sample were added to both ends of every TCR cDNA library during cDNA synthesis and amplification. The paper's data handling went like this. Each individual had between about 100,000 and nearly 500,000 identified clonotypes, and each library contained roughly 2 to 3.6 million CDR3-containing reads. Reads with improper barcode index combinations were discarded, and clonesets were then built for each library with the MiTCR software. While assembling CDR3 clonotypes, MiTCR filtered or rescued low-quality reads and corrected PCR and sequencing errors. Artificial out-of-frame clonotypes were removed by being mapped to in-frame sequences, with one indel in the CDR3 allowed. To measure how similar V and J gene usage was between donors, Jensen-Shannon divergence was divided by mean entropy. Using fastp at Q25 and MiXCR, TCRdb reprocessed the public reads and kept productive beta chains. Every entry covers one CDR3 protein and lists the most common genes and DNA from its rows. Clone size and V and J calls follow TCRdb, not the original study. The sample table records hundreds of thousands of distinct CDR3 sequences; roughly 30% of these occur just once. Of the sample, 5.5% to 6.5% is held by the ten largest clones.

At the junction V is shortened by 1 base and J by 6 bases, with 9 bases in between. CDR1 and CDR2, per the germline V gene, are SGHAT and FQNNGV. Including cysteine and phenylalanine, the CDR3 has 14 amino acids. The retained sequence is limited to the CDR3, 42 bases, with the frame set at the first base. Six healthy women forming three monozygous twin pairs were used as donors. All three twin pairs had been reared together, and it was thought likely that the same infectious agents and vaccines had been met by these twin pairs. RNA was isolated from peripheral blood mononuclear cells and used to prepare TCR cDNA libraries. Paper-wide results and their limitations: The count of CDR3 clonotypes shared by two donors depended mainly on the product of the two donors' cloneset sizes, and twins did not clearly depart from this trend. Environmental influences could not be excluded as an explanation for twin similarity, since twins were reared together. V gene usage was reported to be markedly more similar within twin pairs than between unrelated donors, even among non-selected out-of-frame TCRbeta clonotypes. Independent studies were stated to be required to validate the proposed role of the TCRalpha J segment in MHC recognition during thymic selection. Among the most abundant TCRbeta clonotypes, each donor shared more CDR3 sequences with her twin than with unrelated donors.

To note about this clonotype: The specificity of this receptor is unknown. It has no much larger one-base neighbor in the sample; base qualities were not kept.

The sequence links TRBV11-2 to TRBJ2-2; a weak D assignment points to TRBD2 (6 bases agree). The receptor comes from a woman aged 18 to 50 in good health. Sequences were obtained from PBMCs. DNA sequence: TGTGCCAGCAGCTTAGTAGCGGACCCCGGGGAGCTGTTTTTT. Translated, it reads CASSLVADPGELFF.